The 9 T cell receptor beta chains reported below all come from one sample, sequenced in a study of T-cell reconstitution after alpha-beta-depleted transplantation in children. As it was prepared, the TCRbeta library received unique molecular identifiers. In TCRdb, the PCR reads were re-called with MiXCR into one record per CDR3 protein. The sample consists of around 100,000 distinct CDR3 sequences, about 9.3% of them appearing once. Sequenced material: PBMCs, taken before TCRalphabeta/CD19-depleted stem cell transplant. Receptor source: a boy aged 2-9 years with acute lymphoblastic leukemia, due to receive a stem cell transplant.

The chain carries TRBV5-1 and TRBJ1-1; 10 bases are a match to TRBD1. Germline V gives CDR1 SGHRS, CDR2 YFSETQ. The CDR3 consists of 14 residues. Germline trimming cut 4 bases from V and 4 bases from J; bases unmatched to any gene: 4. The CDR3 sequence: CASSPGQGPTEAFF. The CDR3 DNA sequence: TGCGCCAGCAGCCCGGGACAGGGGCCCACTGAAGCTTTCTTT.

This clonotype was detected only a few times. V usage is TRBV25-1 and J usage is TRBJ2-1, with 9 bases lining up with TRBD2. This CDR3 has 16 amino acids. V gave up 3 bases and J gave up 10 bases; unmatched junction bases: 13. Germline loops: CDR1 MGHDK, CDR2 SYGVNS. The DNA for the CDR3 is TGTGCCAGCAGTGAGGGGGGCGGGAGGGCCCTCCCGGAGCAGTTCTTC. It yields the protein CASSEGGGRALPEQFF. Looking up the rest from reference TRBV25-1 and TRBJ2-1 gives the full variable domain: EADIYQTPRYLVIGTGKKITLECSQTMGHDKMYWYQQDPGMELHLIHYSYGVNSTEKGDLSSESTVSRIRTEHFPLTLESARPSHTSQYLCASSEGGGRALPEQFFGPGTRLTVL.

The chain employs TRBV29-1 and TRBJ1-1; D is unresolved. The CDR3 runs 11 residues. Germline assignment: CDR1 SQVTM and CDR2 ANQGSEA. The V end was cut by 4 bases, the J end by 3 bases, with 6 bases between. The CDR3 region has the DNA TGCAGCGTTGCAATATACACTGAAGCTTTCTTT. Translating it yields CSVAIYTEAFF.

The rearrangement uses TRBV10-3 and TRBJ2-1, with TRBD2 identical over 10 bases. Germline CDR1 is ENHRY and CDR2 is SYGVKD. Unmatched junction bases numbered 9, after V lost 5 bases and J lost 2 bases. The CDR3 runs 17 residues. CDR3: CAISPRASGRAYNEQFF. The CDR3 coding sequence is TGTGCCATCAGTCCACGGGCTAGCGGGAGAGCCTACAATGAGCAGTTCTTC.

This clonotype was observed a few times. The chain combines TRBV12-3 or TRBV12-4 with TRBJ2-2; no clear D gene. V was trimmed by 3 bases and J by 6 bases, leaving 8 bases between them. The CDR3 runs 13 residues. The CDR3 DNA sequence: TGTGCCAGCAGTTTTCGTATGGCCGGGGAGCTGTTTTTT. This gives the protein CASSFRMAGELFF.

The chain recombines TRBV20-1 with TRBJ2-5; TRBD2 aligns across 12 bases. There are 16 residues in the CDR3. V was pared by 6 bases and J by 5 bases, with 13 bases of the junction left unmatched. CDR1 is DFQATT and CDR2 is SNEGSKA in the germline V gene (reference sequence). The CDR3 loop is CSAGPLAGGPGETQYF. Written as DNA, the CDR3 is TGCAGTGCCGGCCCCCTAGCGGGAGGGCCGGGGGAGACCCAGTACTTC.

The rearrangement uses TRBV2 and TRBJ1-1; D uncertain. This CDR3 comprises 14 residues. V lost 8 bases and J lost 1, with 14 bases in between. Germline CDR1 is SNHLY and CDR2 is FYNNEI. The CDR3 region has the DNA TGTGCCAGCCGCCTCTCCGGACGGAACACTGAAGCTTTCTTT. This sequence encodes CASRLSGRNTEAFF.

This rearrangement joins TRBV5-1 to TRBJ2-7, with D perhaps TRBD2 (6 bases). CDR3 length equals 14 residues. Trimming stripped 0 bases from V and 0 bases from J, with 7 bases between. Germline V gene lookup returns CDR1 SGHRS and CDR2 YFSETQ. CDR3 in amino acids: CASSLDGSSYEQYF. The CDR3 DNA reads TGCGCCAGCAGCTTGGACGGGAGCTCCTACGAGCAGTACTTC.

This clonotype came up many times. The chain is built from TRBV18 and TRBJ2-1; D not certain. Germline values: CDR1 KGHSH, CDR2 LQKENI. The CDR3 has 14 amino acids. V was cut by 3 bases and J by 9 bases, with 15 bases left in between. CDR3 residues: CASSPLISDGEQFF. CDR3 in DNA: TGTGCCAGCTCACCTCTTATCTCGGACGGTGAGCAGTTCTTC.